One sample yielded the 2 T cell receptor beta chains listed below, sequenced in a study of blood T cell repertoires in COVID-19. Data came from immunoSEQ multiplex PCR; TCRdb stores just in-frame clones and leaves some out. Found here are around 80,000 clones, 75% to 85% of them singletons; the top ten hold 8% to 10%. Specimen: peripheral blood. The receptors originated from a man in his forties or fifties with COVID-19, enrolled during active disease.

The rearrangement joins TRBV11-3 to TRBJ1-1; D is uncertain. Germline loops: CDR1 SGHNT, CDR2 YENEEA. Trimming stripped 5 bases from V and 1 base from J, with 5 bases between. This CDR3 has 12 residues. The CDR3 sequence is CASSPGNTEAFF. For the CDR3, the DNA is TGTGCCAGCAGCCCGGGGAACACTGAAGCTTTCTTT.

V usage is TRBV7-2 and J usage is TRBJ2-7; tentative D call: TRBD2 (5 bases). Between the trimmed V and J ends, which lost 5 bases and 0 bases, there was a span of 14 bases. The CDR3 loop spans 15 amino acids. Germline V gives CDR1 SGHTA, CDR2 FQGNSA. The CDR3 reads CASSPGVLSSYEQYF. CDR3 nucleotide sequence: TGTGCCAGCAGCCCCGGGGTCCTGAGCTCCTACGAGCAGTACTTC. Looking up the rest from reference TRBV7-2 and TRBJ2-7 gives the full variable domain: GAGVSQSPSNKVTEKGKDVELRCDPISGHTALYWYRQSLGQGLEFLIYFQGNSAPDKSGLPSDRFSAERTGGSVSTLTIQRTQQEDSAVYLCASSPGVLSSYEQYFGPGTRLTVT.